What follows are 18 T cell receptor beta chains derived from one specimen sequenced in a study of blood T cell repertoires in COVID-19. The repertoire was sequenced with immunoSEQ multiplex PCR; TCRdb's copy has only in-frame clones and lacks some. Here the sample spans 150,000 to 200,000 clones, around 90% being singletons. Sequencing was performed on PBMCs or T cells enriched from blood (not recorded which). The source of these receptors is a young woman who had recovered from COVID-19.

The V gene is TRBV2, the J gene TRBJ1-5; weak D call: TRBD1 (5 bases). This CDR3 is 15 amino acids long. Germline V gene data show CDR1 as SNHLY and CDR2 as FYNNEI. Trimming cost V 0 bases and J 2 bases, with 8 bases left between them. CDR3 nucleotides: TGTGCCAGCAGTGAAGCTTCAGGGCGCAATCAGCCCCAGCATTTT. This sequence encodes CASSEASGRNQPQHF. The full variable domain, its missing parts supplied by reference TRBV2 and TRBJ1-5, is EPEVTQTPSHQVTQMGQEVILRCVPISNHLYFYWYRQILGQKVEFLVSFYNNEISEKSEIFDDQFSVERPDGSNFTLKIRSTKLEDSAMYFCASSEASGRNQPQHFGDGTRLSIL.

V is TRBV6-1 and J is TRBJ1-5; D might be TRBD1 (6 bases). The CDR3 length is 15 residues. Trimming removed 2 bases from V and 5 bases from J, with 13 bases in between. The germline V gene has CDR1 MNHNS and CDR2 SASEGT. This CDR3 reads CASSEQGMRDQPQHF. As DNA, the CDR3 is TGTGCCAGCAGTGAACAGGGGATGAGAGATCAGCCCCAGCATTTT.

CDR3 in DNA: TGCGCCAGCAGCCAGGTCGGGGTCTTCTACGAGCAGTACTTC. Translated: CASSQVGVFYEQYF. The chain is built from TRBV4-1 and TRBJ2-7; tentative D call: TRBD2 (5 bases). Germline V gives CDR1 MGHRA, CDR2 YSYEKL. The CDR3 is made up of 14 amino acids. V lost 3 bases and J 3 bases, leaving 12 bases between the germline ends.

For this clone: This is likely a read error, given that the CDR3 carries no conserved phenylalanine or tryptophan at its end. The DNA is left out, because the CDR3 cannot be placed on it with certainty; the CDR3 is given as TCRdb lists it. The CDR3 reads CASSQGFPYPTDRERS. J is TRBJ1-4 and V is TRBV11-2; no check of the table's D call, TRBD1, against the DNA was made. The CDR3 sequence runs 16 residues, both termini included. Germline lookup yields CDR1 SGHAT and CDR2 FQNNGV.

The V and J genes are TRBV2 and TRBJ2-7; weak D call: TRBD1 (5 bases). V lost 4 bases and J lost 3, with 7 bases in between. The CDR3 extends over 12 amino acids. CDR1 is SNHLY and CDR2 is FYNNEI in the germline V gene. The CDR3 protein is CASSGQIYEQYF. CDR3 bases: TGTGCCAGCAGTGGACAGATCTACGAGCAGTACTTC.

The genes are TRBV18 and TRBJ2-1; 8 nucleotides agree with TRBD2. The CDR3 is made up of 16 amino acids. Germline CDR1 is KGHSH and CDR2 is LQKENI. The V segment lost 3 bases and the J segment 0 bases; nucleotides outside the gene matches: 4. For the CDR3, the DNA is TGTGCCAGCTCACCCATCACTAGCGGCTCCTACAATGAGCAGTTCTTC. This gives the protein CASSPITSGSYNEQFF.

This rearrangement joins TRBV29-1 to TRBJ2-5; the D gene is possibly TRBD2 (7 bases). The germline gives CDR1 SQVTM, CDR2 ANQGSEA. The CDR3 is made up of 15 amino acids. V dropped 5 bases and J dropped 2 bases, with 18 bases sitting between them. CDR3 amino acids: CSVSKRGAGQETQYF. The CDR3, as DNA: TGCAGCGTTTCTAAACGGGGGGCGGGACAAGAGACCCAGTACTTC. Full variable domain (outside the CDR3, taken from reference TRBV29-1 and TRBJ2-5): SAVISQKPSRDICQRGTSLTIQCQVDSQVTMMFWYRQQPGQSLTLIATANQGSEATYESGFVIDKFPISRPNLTFSTLTVSNMSPEDSSIYLCSVSKRGAGQETQYFGPGTRLLVL.

This chain links TRBV21-1 with TRBJ1-1; the table's D call, TRBD1, was not checked against the DNA. TRBV21-1 is flagged as a pseudogene. The CDR3 sequence is 16 residues long. As DNA, the CDR3 is TGTGCCAGCAGCAGTCGACAGGGTAGGATGAACACTGAAGCTTTCTTT. Encoded protein: CASSSRQGRMNTEAFF.

This clone was observed once. The chain joins TRBV15 to TRBJ2-1; a possible D gene is TRBD2 (5 bases). CDR1 LNHNV and CDR2 YYDKDF come from the germline V gene (reference sequence). V lost 3 bases and J 6 bases, leaving 15 bases between the germline ends. This CDR3 spans 15 amino acids. CDR3 protein: CATSSLREGPNEQFF. The DNA of the CDR3 is TGTGCCACCAGCAGTCTACGGGAAGGACCCAATGAGCAGTTCTTC.

This clone was picked up one time. V and J are TRBV4-3 and TRBJ2-3; TRBD1 agrees at 7 bases. The length of the CDR3 is 17 residues. CDR1 LGHNA and CDR2 YSLEER come from the germline V gene. V gave up 2 bases and J gave up 1 base; unmatched junction bases: 9. The chain's CDR3 is CASSQRIGTGGTDTQYF. The CDR3 nucleotides read TGCGCCAGCAGCCAAAGGATCGGAACAGGGGGCACAGATACGCAGTATTTT.

This chain uses TRBV20-1 with TRBJ2-1; possible D gene TRBD1, 6 bases. In germline, CDR1 is DFQATT, CDR2 SNEGSKA (reference sequence). CDR3 length: 11 amino acids. Trimming left V 6 bases short and J 10 bases short, with 13 bases between. The CDR3 region has the DNA TGCAGTGCCAGGGGACCAATCGAGCAGTTCTTC. Amino acid sequence: CSARGPIEQFF.

The J gene is TRBJ1-2, the V gene TRBV6-5; D might be TRBD1 (5 bases). This CDR3 contains 15 residues. The V gene's germline CDR1 is MNHEY and CDR2 SVGAGI. Trimming cost V 4 bases and J 2 bases, with 14 bases left between them. The CDR3 coding sequence is TGTGCCAGCAGTTCCTACTCGGCAGGGAACTATGGCTACACCTTC. Translated: CASSSYSAGNYGYTF.

This chain uses TRBV7-9 with TRBJ2-1; maybe TRBD1 (5 bases). Germline CDR1 and CDR2: SEHNR and FQNEAQ (reference sequence). CDR3 length: 14 residues. V was cut by 5 bases and J by 3 bases, with 11 bases left in between. CDR3 loop: CASSLRVDYNEQFF. CDR3 DNA: TGTGCCAGCAGCCTCAGGGTCGACTACAATGAGCAGTTCTTC.

V and J are TRBV28 and TRBJ2-1; TRBD1 matches at 9 bases. This CDR3 contains 13 residues. Germline V CDR1 and CDR2: MDHEN, SYDVKM. After removal of 8 bases from V and 8 bases from J, the junction contained 7 bases not matched to a gene. The CDR3 loop reads CASVGTGRYEQFF. The CDR3 bases are TGTGCCAGCGTTGGGACAGGGAGATATGAGCAGTTCTTC.

As DNA, the CDR3 is TGTGCCAGCAGTTTCATCGGTGAGATCTACGAGCAGTACTTC. Translation gives CASSFIGEIYEQYF. The chain has TRBV27 and TRBJ2-7; D is unclear. The CDR3 runs 14 residues. CDR1 MNHEY and CDR2 SMNVEV come from the germline V gene (reference sequence). Deletions cut 3 bases from V and 3 bases from J, with 12 bases between.

The chain employs TRBV9 and TRBJ2-7; TRBD1 matches 9 bases. The CDR3 consists of 15 residues. V shed 0 bases, J shed 4 bases, and the junction held 5 bases outside the gene matches. Germline loops: CDR1 SGDLS, CDR2 YYNGEE. DNA for the CDR3: TGTGCCAGCAGCGTAGGGATACAGGGGGCTTACGAGCAGTACTTC. This encodes CASSVGIQGAYEQYF.

The V gene is TRBV27, the J gene TRBJ2-7, with TRBD1 matching 7 bases. Per germline, CDR1 MNHEY and CDR2 SMNVEV (reference sequence). The V segment lost 3 bases and the J segment 4 bases; nucleotides outside the gene matches: 9. The length of the CDR3 is 15 residues. CDR3 loop: CASSFMPGQQYEQYF. The CDR3 DNA sequence: TGTGCCAGCAGTTTTATGCCGGGACAGCAGTACGAGCAGTACTTC.

This clone occurred once. The chain has TRBV18 and TRBJ2-6, with a weak D call TRBD2 (6 bases). CDR1 KGHSH and CDR2 LQKENI come from the germline V gene. Trimming cost V 7 bases and J 4 bases, with 23 bases left between them. The CDR3 spans 18 residues. CDR3 nucleotide sequence: TGTGCCAGCTTCCGTCCGGGGGATATCGATTTCGGGGCCAACGTCCTGACTTTC. Translated, it gives CASFRPGDIDFGANVLTF.